These 11 T cell receptor beta chains were sequenced from one sample in a study of blood T cell repertoires in COVID-19. Measured with immunoSEQ multiplex PCR; TCRdb has only the in-frame clones, and not every one. Counted here are some 150,000 clones, 88% occurring once; the ten biggest clones make up roughly 2%. Sequencing was performed on peripheral blood. All receptors come from a human donor in a cohort sampled during active COVID-19.

Note on this clone: At one of its ends the junction is not consistent with the germline gene, which may arise from a read error. V and J are TRBV6-2 or TRBV6-3 and TRBJ2-7, with D unresolved. The germline V gene has CDR1 MNHEY and CDR2 SVGEGT. The length of the CDR3 is 12 residues. CDR3 DNA: TGTGCCAGCAGTTACTCCTCCCACGAGCAGTACTTC. This translates into CASSYSSHEQYF.

This chain joins TRBV7-8 and TRBJ1-1; D remains ambiguous. The CDR3 runs 15 residues. Germline CDR1 and CDR2: SGHVS and FQNEAQ. Trimming left V 4 bases short and J 0 bases short, with 12 bases between. The CDR3 coding sequence is TGTGCCAGCAGCTCTGGAGAAGGTATGAACACTGAAGCTTTCTTT. This encodes CASSSGEGMNTEAFF.

In its sample, this clone was seen once. J is TRBJ2-7 and V is TRBV24-1; 9 bases are a match to TRBD1. This CDR3 is 14 amino acids long. Germline CDR1 KGHDR, CDR2 SFDVKD. J lost 5 bases, V lost 7 bases, and 8 bases had no gene match. The CDR3 DNA follows: TGTGCCACCAGCATCACAGGGGGCGCGAACGAGCAGTACTTC. Its translation is CATSITGGANEQYF.

Only one count was recorded for this clone. The V and J genes are TRBV6-2 or TRBV6-3 and TRBJ2-7, with a weak D call TRBD2 (5 bases). Deletions cut 5 bases from V and 3 bases from J, with 14 bases between. Germline-derived CDR1 and CDR2 are MNHEY and SVGEGT. There are 14 residues in the CDR3. In nucleotides, the CDR3 is TGTGCCAGCAGTCTCCTCGGGAAGCTCTACGAGCAGTACTTC. It yields the protein CASSLLGKLYEQYF.

The chain has TRBV4-1 and TRBJ2-1; D might be TRBD1 (6 bases). The CDR3 has 16 residues. Germline-derived CDR1 and CDR2 are MGHRA and YSYEKL. Trimming took 1 base from V and 6 from J, leaving 16 bases between them. Here the CDR3 DNA reads TGCGCCAGCAGCCAAGGATCACAGGGTTATGGCAATGAGCAGTTCTTC. Protein: CASSQGSQGYGNEQFF.

The chain employs TRBV28 and TRBJ1-1, with TRBD1 as a possible D gene (5 bases). Trimming took off 2 bases at V and 10 bases at J, with 11 bases between the two ends. Germline CDR1 is MDHEN and CDR2 is SYDVKM. The CDR3 length is 12 residues. As DNA, the CDR3 is TGTGCCAGCAGTTTAAGGGGCGTGAGAGCTTTCTTT. Translated, it gives CASSLRGVRAFF.

The CDR3 region is CASSQTRVQSSEQFF. In DNA, the CDR3 is TGTGCCAGCAGCCAAACTAGGGTGCAATCTAGTGAGCAGTTCTTC. This rearrangement joins TRBV6-6 to TRBJ2-1, with D possibly matching TRBD2 (5 bases). This CDR3 comprises 15 residues. Germline lookup yields CDR1 MNHNY and CDR2 SVGAGI (reference sequence). Trimming shortened V by 6 bases and J by 9 bases, and 21 bases separated the two germline ends.

The genes are TRBV28 and TRBJ1-1, with D possibly being TRBD1 (5 bases). Trimming pared 3 bases from V and 6 bases from J, leaving 17 bases between. The CDR3 covers 15 residues. Germline V CDR1 and CDR2: MDHEN, SYDVKM. The CDR3 spells CASSFSGRATPEAFF. CDR3 bases: TGTGCCAGCAGTTTTTCGGGCAGGGCTACTCCTGAAGCTTTCTTT.

The chain recombines TRBV6-2 or TRBV6-3 with TRBJ2-2, with D perhaps assigned TRBD1 or TRBD2 (6 bases each). The CDR3 is 12 amino acids. The V gene's germline CDR1 is MNHEY and CDR2 SVGEGT. V was pared by 6 bases and J by 7 bases, with 9 bases between. The DNA of the CDR3 is TGTGCCAGCAGCGGGGGCGGCGGGGAGCTGTTTTTT. Amino acid sequence: CASSGGGGELFF.

The rearrangement links TRBV3-1 (or the pseudogene TRBV3-2) to TRBJ1-6; D might be TRBD1 (6 bases). The germline V and J ends were trimmed by 4 bases and 9 bases, with 16 bases remaining between them. Germline CDR1 and CDR2: LGHDT and YNNKEL (reference sequence). The CDR3 is 15 amino acids. The CDR3 coding sequence is TGTGCCAGCAGCCCACGGACAGTTACCTTTTCACCCCTCCACTTT. It codes for CASSPRTVTFSPLHF.

The J gene is TRBJ2-7, the V gene TRBV19; 13 positions agree with TRBD2. CDR3 size: 15 residues. Losses at the gene ends were 5 bases for V and 7 bases for J; bases not matched to a gene: 8. Germline V gene sequence: CDR1 LNHDA, CDR2 SQIVND (reference sequence). The CDR3 nucleotides read TGTGCCAGTAGTGACGGACTAGCGGGAGCATGGGAGCAGTACTTC. Protein: CASSDGLAGAWEQYF.